This T cell receptor beta chain appears in the sequencing data of a study of OX40 agonist ivuxolimab in advanced cancers. Deletions cut 1 base from V and 1 base from J, with 9 bases between. The CDR3 spans 15 residues. Germline V gene lookup returns CDR1 SGHAT and CDR2 FQNNGV. Method: immunoSEQ multiplex PCR; TCRdb's copy keeps in-frame clones and lacks some. The data contain 55,000 to 65,000 clones, roughly 81% of them singletons. Specimen: CD4+ or CD8+ T cells sorted from blood, collected in a trial of the OX40 agonist ivuxolimab. The chain links TRBV11-2 to TRBJ2-3, with D perhaps TRBD2 (5 bases). This TCR was recovered from an adult with an advanced solid tumor such as melanoma, head and neck, liver or kidney cancer. CDR3 coding DNA: TGTGCCAGCAGCTTAGGTGGGCGGGGCACAGATACGCAGTATTTT. Residues: CASSLGGRGTDTQYF.